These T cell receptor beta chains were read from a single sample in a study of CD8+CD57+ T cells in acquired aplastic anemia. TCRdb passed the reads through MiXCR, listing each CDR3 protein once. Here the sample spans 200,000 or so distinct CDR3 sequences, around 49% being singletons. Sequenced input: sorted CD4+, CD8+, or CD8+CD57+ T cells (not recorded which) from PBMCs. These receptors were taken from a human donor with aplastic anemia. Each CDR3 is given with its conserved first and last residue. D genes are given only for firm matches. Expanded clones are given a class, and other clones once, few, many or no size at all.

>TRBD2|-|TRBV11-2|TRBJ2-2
CASSPSGGPFTGELFF
TGTGCCAGCAGCCCAAGCGGGGGGCCATTCACCGGGGAGCTGTTTTTT
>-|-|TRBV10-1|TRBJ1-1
CASYDPQRTNTEAFF
TGCGCCAGCTATGACCCACAGAGGACCAACACTGAAGCTTTCTTT
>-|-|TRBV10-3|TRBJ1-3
CASSLLRGNTIYF
TGTGCCAGCAGTCTTCTTCGCGGGAACACCATATATTTT
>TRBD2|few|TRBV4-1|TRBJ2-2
CASRRLAGGTNTGELFF
TGCGCCAGCCGCCGACTAGCGGGGGGGACGAACACCGGGGAGCTGTTTTTT
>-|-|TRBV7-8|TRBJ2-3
CASSLAGRTDTQYF
TGTGCCAGCAGCTTAGCGGGACGCACAGATACGCAGTATTTT
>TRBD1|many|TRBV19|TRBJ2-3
CASSIAGGGRTDTQYF
TGTGCCAGTAGTATAGCAGGGGGCGGCCGCACAGATACGCAGTATTTT
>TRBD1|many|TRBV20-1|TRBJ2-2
CSARDPTGDLHTGELFF
TGCAGTGCTAGAGACCCGACAGGGGACCTTCACACCGGGGAGCTGTTTTTT
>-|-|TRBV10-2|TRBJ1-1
CASSVAGATEAFF
TGCGCCAGCAGTGTGGCAGGGGCTACTGAAGCTTTCTTT
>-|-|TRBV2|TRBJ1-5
CASKVGQIEKLSNFAGTEVQPQHF
TGTGCCAGCAAAGTTGGACAGATTGAAAAACTGTCCAACTTTGCTGGCACAGAAGTACAGCCCCAGCATTTT
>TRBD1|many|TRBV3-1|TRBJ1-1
CASRSPGTDDEAFF
TGTGCCAGCAGGAGCCCTGGGACAGACGATGAAGCTTTCTTT
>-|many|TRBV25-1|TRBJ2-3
CASSDWGGASTDTQYF
TGTGCCAGCAGTGATTGGGGGGGGGCCAGCACAGATACGCAGTATTTT
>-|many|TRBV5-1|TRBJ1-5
CASSLDTNSNQPQHF
TGCGCCAGCAGCTTGGACACGAATAGCAATCAGCCCCAGCATTTT
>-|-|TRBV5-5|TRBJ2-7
CASSLAWAGTQYF
TGTGCCAGCAGCTTGGCCTGGGCAGGCACGCAGTACTTC
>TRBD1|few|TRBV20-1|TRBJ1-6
CSARMDRGSNSPLHF
TGCAGTGCTAGAATGGACAGGGGGAGTAATTCACCCCTCCACTTT
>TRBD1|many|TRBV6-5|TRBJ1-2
CASSYSRGRIYYGYTF
TGTGCCAGCAGTTACTCGAGGGGGCGCATTTACTATGGCTACACCTTC
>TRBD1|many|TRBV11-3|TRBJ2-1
CASSLSTGAVSYNEQFF
TGTGCCAGCAGCTTATCAACAGGGGCGGTCTCCTACAATGAGCAGTTCTTC
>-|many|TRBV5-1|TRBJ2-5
CASLGVRNF
TGCGCCAGCCTAGGAGTGAGGAACTTC
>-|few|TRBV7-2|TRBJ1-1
CASSYKTAGENTEAFF
TGTGCCAGCAGTTACAAGACAGCCGGAGAGAACACTGAAGCTTTCTTT
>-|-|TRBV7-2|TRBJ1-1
CASSFDTVNTEAFF
TGTGCCAGCAGCTTTGATACGGTAAACACTGAAGCTTTCTTT
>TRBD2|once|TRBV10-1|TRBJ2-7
CASSAGTIGGEQYF
TGCGCCAGCAGCGCCGGGACTATTGGGGGAGAGCAGTACTTC
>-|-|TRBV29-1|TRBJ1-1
CSVNDGVEAFF
TGCAGCGTGAACGATGGGGTTGAAGCTTTCTTT
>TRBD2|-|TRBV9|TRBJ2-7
CASSVGSGGEQYF
TGTGCCAGCAGCGTAGGGAGCGGGGGCGAGCAGTACTTC
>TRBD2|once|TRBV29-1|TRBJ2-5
CSVDGLAGGETQYF
TGCAGCGTTGATGGACTAGCGGGGGGAGAGACCCAGTACTTC
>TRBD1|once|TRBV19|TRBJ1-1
CASRGTGEAFF
TGTGCCAGTAGAGGGACAGGGGAAGCTTTCTTT